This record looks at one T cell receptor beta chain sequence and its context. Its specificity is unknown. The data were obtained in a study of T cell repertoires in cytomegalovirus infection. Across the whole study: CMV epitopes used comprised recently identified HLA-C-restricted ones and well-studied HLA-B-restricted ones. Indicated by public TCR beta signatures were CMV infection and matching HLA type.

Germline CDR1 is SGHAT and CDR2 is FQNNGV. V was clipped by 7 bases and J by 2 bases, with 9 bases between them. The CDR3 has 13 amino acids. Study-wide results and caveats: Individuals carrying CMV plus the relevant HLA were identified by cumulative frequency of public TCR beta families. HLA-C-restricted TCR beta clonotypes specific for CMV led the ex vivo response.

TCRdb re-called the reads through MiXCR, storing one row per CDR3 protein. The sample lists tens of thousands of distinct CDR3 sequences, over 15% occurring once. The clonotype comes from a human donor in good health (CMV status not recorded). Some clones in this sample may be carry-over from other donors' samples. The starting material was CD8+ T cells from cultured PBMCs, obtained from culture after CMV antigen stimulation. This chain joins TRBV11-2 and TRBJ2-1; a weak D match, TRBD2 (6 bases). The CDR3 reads CASKGGTYNEQFF. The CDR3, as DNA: TGTGCCAGCAAGGGCGGGACCTACAATGAGCAGTTCTTC.